Many counts were recorded for the clone carrying this T cell receptor beta chain. This sample is drawn from a study of T cells in Graves' hyperthyroidism and ophthalmopathy. Patients affected by ophthalmopathy presented a Clinical Activity Score of at least 3, a NOSPECS grade of at least 4, and disease duration below 3 months. Every diagnosis used clinical symptoms, serum thyroxine and TRAb, thyroid ultrasound and orbital computed tomography. Germline V gene data show CDR1 as SGHRS and CDR2 as YFSETQ. With V trimmed by 1 base and J by 2 bases, 5 bases remained unmatched. This CDR3 is built from 16 residues. Amplified regions were TCR beta CDR3 sequences from RNA transcripts. The HTBI primer set was used in a first-round RT-PCR of the TCR CDR3. TCRdb passed the multiplex PCR reads through MiXCR, listing each CDR3 protein once. Counted here are approximately 300,000 distinct CDR3 sequences, around 15% occurring once; the ten biggest clones make up over 50%.

This TCR derives from a woman in her sixties with Graves' ophthalmopathy. Sequencing was carried out using blood. The chain couples TRBV5-1 to TRBJ2-1; 8 bases align to TRBD2. CDR3 DNA: TGCGCCAGCAGCTTGTTGAGCGGGAGTACCTACAATGAGCAGTTCTTC. Amino acid sequence: CASSLLSGSTYNEQFF.